The clone carrying this T cell receptor (beta chain) turned up a few times. Its matching antigen is unknown. It was via CD45RO/CCR7/CD25/CD127/CD95/CD27 that CD4+ naive, central memory, regulatory and stem cell-like memory cells were sorted. The data were taken from a study of beta chain features in type 1 diabetes. Overall study results and limits: All four CD4+ subsets of Type 1 diabetes patients contained TCRB CDR3s that were moderately but significantly shorter. Equally in patients and controls, PCR might preferentially amplify shorter templates. Within patients, naive, central memory and Treg TCRB repertoires seemed more similar than within healthy donors.

V was trimmed by 5 bases and J by 4 bases, leaving 9 bases between them. The length of the CDR3 is 13 residues. Germline V gives CDR1 SGHTA, CDR2 FQGNSA. Since all of the isolated RNA was reverse transcribed, expressed TCRB transcripts were what got sequenced. Some clones are missing from TCRdb's copy, which holds only in-frame ones; the method was immunoSEQ multiplex PCR. The data show roughly 50,000 clones, with around 40% seen just once and approximately 1.4% held by the top ten. The chain joins TRBV7-2 to TRBJ2-1; no clear D gene. Sequenced sample: Tregs from blood. The source of this sequence is a man under 40 with type 1 diabetes. Written as DNA, the CDR3 is TGTGCCAGCAGCGAGGCCTCATACAATGAGCAGTTCTTC. Protein product: CASSEASYNEQFF.